The 20 T cell receptor beta chains in this list originate from one sample, sequenced in a study of T cells in Graves' hyperthyroidism and ophthalmopathy. Using RNA transcripts as the source, TCR beta CDR3 regions were amplified. With the HTBI primer set, the TCR CDR3 went through a first round of RT-PCR. TCRdb reprocessed the multiplex PCR reads with MiXCR, giving one entry per CDR3 protein. The sample has under 800,000 distinct CDR3 sequences; roughly 15% are singletons. The sequenced material came from blood. All receptors derive from a woman aged 18-29 years with Graves' hyperthyroidism.

This chain links TRBV9 with TRBJ2-3; D possibly uses TRBD1 or TRBD2 (5 bases each). V gave up 3 bases and J gave up 1 base, with 15 bases separating them. The germline CDR1 and CDR2 sequences are SGDLS and YYNGEE. The length of the CDR3 is 16 residues. The CDR3 loop reads CASSDVWGSGTDTQYF. The CDR3 DNA reads TGTGCCAGCAGCGACGTTTGGGGGTCGGGCACAGATACGCAGTATTTT.

The chain uses TRBV18 and TRBJ2-7; TRBD1 matches at 7 bases. Looked up from germline, CDR1 is KGHSH and CDR2 is LQKENI. V was clipped by 6 bases and J by 2 bases; unmatched bases: 10. This CDR3 has 15 amino acids. Here the CDR3 DNA reads TGTGCCAGCTCGGACACTCGGACAGGACCCTACGAGCAGTACTTC. Translated, it gives CASSDTRTGPYEQYF.

This clonotype was seen repeatedly, ten times or more. J is TRBJ2-1 and V is TRBV7-9; 8 nucleotides align to TRBD2. Germline CDR1 and CDR2: SEHNR and FQNEAQ (reference sequence). This CDR3 has 16 amino acids. Losses at the gene ends were 3 bases for V and 5 bases for J; bases not matched to a gene: 9. Written as DNA, the CDR3 is TGTGCCAGCAGCTTCCCTCGACTAGCGTCACACAATGAGCAGTTCTTC. Translating it yields CASSFPRLASHNEQFF.

This clonotype was recorded many times. The V call is TRBV30, the J call TRBJ2-7; D might be TRBD2 (5 bases). Trimming removed 1 base at V and 3 bases at J, with 13 bases between. This CDR3 region has 14 residues. In germline, CDR1 is GTSNPN, CDR2 SVGIG (reference sequence). The CDR3 loop is CAWSEETEDYEQYF. In nucleotides, the CDR3 is TGTGCCTGGAGTGAGGAAACGGAGGACTACGAGCAGTACTTC.

There are many counts of this clonotype. This chain uses TRBV11-2 with TRBJ2-5, with 10 positions matching TRBD1. Germline CDR1 is SGHAT and CDR2 is FQNNGV. The J segment lost 9 bases and the V segment lost 4 bases, leaving 20 bases of the junction unmatched. The CDR3 loop spans 18 amino acids. CDR3 DNA sequence: TGTGCCAGCAGCTGGGGGAGGGCCGGGACAGGGGATCTAAGGGCCCAGTACTTC. Residues: CASSWGRAGTGDLRAQYF.

The V gene is TRBV4-1, the J gene TRBJ2-1; 9 bases are a match to TRBD1. There are 17 residues in the CDR3. Germline assignment: CDR1 MGHRA and CDR2 YSYEKL. Trimming cost V 0 bases and J 10 bases; bases outside gene matches: 13. The CDR3 coding sequence is TGCGCCAGCAGCCAAGATTCCGGGACAGGGTCCTGGAGGGAGCAGTTCTTC. This codes for CASSQDSGTGSWREQFF.

CDR3 amino acids: CAISESRFQGRLDRETQYF. DNA for the CDR3: TGTGCCATCAGTGAGTCGCGGTTCCAGGGTAGATTGGATCGAGAGACCCAGTACTTC. J is TRBJ2-5 and V is TRBV10-3; tentatively, D is TRBD1 (5 bases). The CDR3 consists of 19 residues. Looked up from germline, CDR1 is ENHRY and CDR2 is SYGVKD. The V end lost 0 bases, the J end lost 4 bases, and 24 bases lay between the germline ends.

Ten or more counts support this clonotype. The V and J genes are TRBV5-6 and TRBJ2-5; a possible D gene is TRBD2 (6 bases). The V end was cut by 2 bases, the J end by 0 bases, with 17 bases between. The CDR3 sequence is 17 residues long. CDR1 SGHDT and CDR2 YYEEEE come from the germline V gene. The CDR3 protein is CASSFEGGSGYQETQYF. The CDR3 DNA is TGTGCCAGCAGCTTCGAGGGAGGTAGCGGATACCAAGAGACCCAGTACTTC.

This clonotype was seen repeatedly, ten times or more. The chain recombines TRBV10-3 with TRBJ2-3; D is perhaps TRBD2 (5 bases). Germline-derived CDR1 and CDR2 are ENHRY and SYGVKD. This CDR3 has 13 residues. Deletions cut 9 bases from V and 2 bases from J, with 12 bases between. The chain's CDR3 is CAIRAENTDTQYF. The CDR3 region has the DNA TGTGCCATTAGAGCGGAAAACACAGATACGCAGTATTTT.

This clonotype was observed many times. The J gene is TRBJ2-1, the V gene TRBV14; D gene unclear. The CDR3 spans 12 residues. Per the germline V gene, CDR1 is SGHDN and CDR2 is FVKESK. Trimming took 1 base from V and 4 from J, leaving 2 bases between them. The CDR3 nucleotides are TGTGCCAGCAGCCAAGGGTACAATGAGCAGTTCTTC. This translates into CASSQGYNEQFF.

This clonotype has ten or more counts. The CDR3 sequence is CASSSRQVRNTEAFF. CDR3 bases: TGTGCCAGCTCATCCCGGCAGGTCAGAAACACTGAAGCTTTCTTT. This sequence joins TRBV18 and TRBJ1-1; D is unclear. The CDR3 runs 15 residues. The V and J ends lost 5 bases and 2 bases respectively, with 15 bases between them. Germline CDR1 and CDR2: KGHSH and LQKENI.

In this sample, this clonotype turned up many times. The gene calls are TRBV7-2 and TRBJ2-1; 9 bases align to TRBD1. CDR3 length: 20 residues. CDR1 SGHTA and CDR2 FQGNSA come from the germline V gene. V was pared by 6 bases and J by 7 bases, with 25 bases of the junction left unmatched. CDR3 nucleotide sequence: TGTGCCAGCAGTTCCCCCGGGTACTCGAACCCGGGACAGGGTACGAATGAGCAGTTCTTC. Residues: CASSSPGYSNPGQGTNEQFF.

A few counts support this clonotype. The J gene is TRBJ2-5, the V gene TRBV6-1, with D maybe TRBD1 (6 bases). Deletions cut 4 bases from V and 4 bases from J, with 13 bases between. Germline values: CDR1 MNHNS, CDR2 SASEGT. The CDR3 has 14 amino acids. The chain's CDR3 is CASSGRGRIETQYF. The DNA for the CDR3 is TGTGCCAGCAGTGGCAGGGGACGTATAGAGACCCAGTACTTC.

This clonotype was recorded at least ten times. This chain uses TRBV12-3 or TRBV12-4 with TRBJ2-1; TRBD1 matches 7 bases. The CDR3 sequence is 14 residues long. J was trimmed by 4 bases and V by 5 bases; bases with no gene match: 5. This CDR3 is CASSPPTGYNEQFF. CDR3 nucleotide sequence: TGTGCCAGCAGTCCCCCGACAGGGTACAATGAGCAGTTCTTC.

As to this clonotype: A much larger clone is a single base away; this may be a read error. The chain uses TRBV12-3 or TRBV12-4 and TRBJ1-1; D might be TRBD1 (5 bases). The CDR3 consists of 13 residues. Trimming shortened V by 3 bases and J by 6 bases, and 11 bases separated the two germline ends. This CDR3 is CASSFGGSAEAFF. In DNA, the CDR3 is TGTGCCAGCAGTTTTGGGGGATCCGCTGAAGCTTTCTTT.

This chain connects TRBV28 to TRBJ2-5; D tentatively reads TRBD1 or TRBD2 (5 bases each). The CDR3 is made up of 13 amino acids. Germline CDR1 reads MDHEN; CDR2 reads SYDVKM. V lost 6 bases and J 5 bases, leaving 13 bases between the germline ends. In DNA, the CDR3 is TGTGCCAGCAGATTCGGCAGGGAGGAGACCCAGTACTTC. Amino acid sequence: CASRFGREETQYF.

The table lists this clonotype with a few counts. V usage is TRBV10-3 and J usage is TRBJ1-2; D ambiguous. The CDR3 has 15 residues. Trimming removed 3 bases from V and 11 bases from J, with 22 bases in between. CDR1 is ENHRY and CDR2 is SYGVKD in the germline V gene. This CDR3 reads CAISDRGRRQIGYTF. The CDR3 bases are TGTGCCATCAGTGACCGAGGGAGACGGCAGATCGGGTACACCTTC.

The rearrangement links TRBV19 to TRBJ1-1; possibly TRBD1 for D (5 bases). V lost 5 bases and J lost 1, with 11 bases in between. CDR3 length: 14 residues. The germline CDR1 and CDR2 sequences are LNHDA and SQIVND (reference sequence). CDR3 loop: CASSQLGENTEAFF. The DNA of the CDR3 is TGTGCCAGTAGTCAGCTAGGGGAGAACACTGAAGCTTTCTTT.

The chain carries TRBV6-1 and TRBJ2-5; no reliable D call. There are 12 residues in the CDR3. Germline loops: CDR1 MNHNS, CDR2 SASEGT. V was trimmed by 8 bases and J by 5 bases, leaving 12 bases between them. CDR3 nucleotides: TGTGCCAGCCGGGTTTTTTCGGAGACCCAGTACTTC. This encodes CASRVFSETQYF.

The chain couples TRBV5-8 to TRBJ2-4; tentatively, D is TRBD2 (5 bases). The germline V gene encodes CDR1 SGHTS and CDR2 YDEGEE. Deletions cut 6 bases from V and 0 bases from J, with 22 bases between. This CDR3 region has 18 residues. The DNA for the CDR3 is TGTGCCAGCACCTCGCTGAACATCCCGGGGAGAGCCAAAAACATTCAGTACTTC. It specifies CASTSLNIPGRAKNIQYF.